This entry lists 32 T cell receptor beta chains sequenced from one sample in a study of cytomegalovirus exposure and HLA in healthy donors. Researchers ran the PCR with 60 Vbeta and 13 Jbeta primers. Data came from immunoSEQ multiplex PCR; TCRdb stores just in-frame clones and leaves some out. The data contain tens of thousands of clones, 60% to 80% of them singletons. Sequenced material: PBMCs. Receptor source: a middle-aged man in good health and CMV-seronegative.

The V gene is TRBV9, the J gene TRBJ1-6; 8 bases agree with TRBD1. Germline trimming cut 0 bases from V and 7 bases from J; bases unmatched to any gene: 0. CDR3 size: 14 residues. Per the germline V gene, CDR1 is SGDLS and CDR2 is YYNGEE. In DNA form, the CDR3 reads TGTGCCAGCAGCGTAGGGACAGGGAATTCACCCCTCCACTTT. Its translation: CASSVGTGNSPLHF.

The CDR3 sequence is CASSRDRDEKLFF. CDR3 nucleotides: TGTGCCAGTAGCCGGGACAGGGATGAAAAACTGTTTTTT. The V gene is TRBV19, the J gene TRBJ1-4, with 9 nucleotides matching TRBD1. This CDR3 contains 13 residues. Germline loops: CDR1 LNHDA, CDR2 SQIVND (reference sequence). With 6 bases clipped from V and 6 bases from J, the junction kept 2 bases outside the gene matches.

This clone was observed a single time. The rearrangement joins TRBV10-3 to TRBJ2-3, with 9 positions matching TRBD1. V gave up 5 bases and J gave up 11 bases; unmatched junction bases: 14. The CDR3 loop spans 15 amino acids. Germline V CDR1 and CDR2: ENHRY, SYGVKD. The CDR3 DNA is TGTGCCATCAGTCCCCCAAACAGGGGGCAAACGGAGCAGTATTTT. It yields the protein CAISPPNRGQTEQYF.

The rearrangement uses TRBV6-5 and TRBJ2-3, with 10 bases fitting TRBD1. V was pared by 7 bases and J by 3 bases, with 4 bases of the junction left unmatched. The germline V gene has CDR1 MNHEY and CDR2 SVGAGI. This CDR3 region has 14 residues. The CDR3 DNA reads as TGTGCCAGCATCGGGGACAGGGGAACAGATACGCAGTATTTT. Its protein product is CASIGDRGTDTQYF.

Only a few counts were recorded for this clone. The CDR3: CASSEEAVTEAFF. The CDR3 region has the DNA TGCGCCAGCAGTGAGGAGGCGGTCACTGAAGCTTTCTTT. The V gene is TRBV10-1, the J gene TRBJ1-1; no reliable D call. V shed 2 bases and J shed 4 bases, with 8 bases lying between them. The CDR3 loop spans 13 amino acids. Germline V gene lookup returns CDR1 WNHNN and CDR2 SYGVQD (reference sequence).

As to this clone: The same CDR3 arises from other DNA sequences in this sample as well. The V gene is TRBV2, the J gene TRBJ1-5; 10 nucleotides line up with TRBD1. With 7 bases clipped from V and 4 bases from J, the junction kept 1 base outside the gene matches. The CDR3 is 13 residues long. Germline V lookup: CDR1 SNHLY, CDR2 FYNNEI. The CDR3 protein is CASKGQGNQPQHF. The CDR3 DNA reads as TGTGCCAGCAAGGGACAGGGGAATCAGCCCCAGCATTTT.

The CDR3 nucleotides are TGTGCCAGCAGCATTCCTAACAATGAGCAGTTCTTC. Its protein is CASSIPNNEQFF. The chain is built from TRBV9 and TRBJ2-1; D is ambiguous. Germline CDR1 SGDLS, CDR2 YYNGEE. Trimming took off 4 bases at V and 5 bases at J, with 7 bases between the two ends. There are 12 residues in the CDR3.

The chain uses TRBV2 and TRBJ2-1, with 7 bases lining up with TRBD2. The CDR3 sequence is 14 residues long. The germline V gene encodes CDR1 SNHLY and CDR2 FYNNEI. The CDR3 coding sequence is TGTGCTAGCCGAATGGGGGGGTCCTACAATGAGCAGTTCTTC. Amino acid sequence: CASRMGGSYNEQFF. The full variable domain, in which reference TRBV2 and TRBJ2-1 provide the parts outside the CDR3, is EPEVTQTPSHQVTQMGQEVILRCVPISNHLYFYWYRQILGQKVEFLVSFYNNEISEKSEIFDDQFSVERPDGSNFTLKIRSTKLEDSAMYFCASRMGGSYNEQFFGPGTRLTVL.

The V and J genes are TRBV13 and TRBJ2-5, with TRBD2 matching over 11 bases. Germline trimming cut 6 bases from V and 4 bases from J; bases unmatched to any gene: 4. CDR1 PRHDT and CDR2 FYEKMQ come from the germline V gene (reference sequence). This CDR3 is built from 14 residues. The CDR3 bases are TGTGCCAGCAGTTTTAGCGGGGGGGCAGAGACCCAGTACTTC. It yields the protein CASSFSGGAETQYF. Full variable domain (missing parts from reference TRBV13 and TRBJ2-5): AAGVIQSPRHLIKEKRETATLKCYPIPRHDTVYWYQQGPGQDPQFLISFYEKMQSDKGSIPDRFSAQQFSDYHSELNMSSLELGDSALYFCASSFSGGAETQYFGPGTRLLVL.

The chain carries TRBV19 and TRBJ1-2; D might be TRBD1 (6 bases). Trimming cost V 0 bases and J 8 bases, with 13 bases left between them. This CDR3 has 14 residues. The germline V gene encodes CDR1 LNHDA and CDR2 SQIVND (reference sequence). CDR3: CASSIDQGRPGYTF. The CDR3 bases are TGTGCCAGTAGTATAGACCAGGGGCGCCCAGGCTACACCTTC.

CDR3 bases: TGTGCCAGCAGCCCCTCCTGGAGACAAGAGACCCAGTACTTC. Amino acids: CASSPSWRQETQYF. The chain links TRBV7-2 to TRBJ2-5; D gene uncertain. Germline V gene sequence: CDR1 SGHTA, CDR2 FQGNSA. The CDR3 has 14 residues. The germline V and J ends were trimmed by 5 bases and 2 bases, with 12 bases remaining between them. Full variable domain (rest looked up from reference TRBV7-2 and TRBJ2-5): GAGVSQSPSNKVTEKGKDVELRCDPISGHTALYWYRQSLGQGLEFLIYFQGNSAPDKSGLPSDRFSAERTGGSVSTLTIQRTQQEDSAVYLCASSPSWRQETQYFGPGTRLLVL.

This chain joins TRBV6-5 and TRBJ1-5; unclear D gene. V was trimmed by 0 bases and J by 9 bases, leaving 15 bases between them. CDR3 length: 15 residues. Looked up from germline, CDR1 is MNHEY and CDR2 is SVGAGI. In DNA, the CDR3 is TGTGCCAGCAGTTACTCCGGGAGGCGAGAAGCGCCCCAGCATTTT. As protein: CASSYSGRREAPQHF.

The chain carries TRBV6-5 and TRBJ2-6; 7 nucleotides line up with TRBD1. Germline CDR1 reads MNHEY; CDR2 reads SVGAGI. The CDR3 is 15 amino acids. Germline trimming cut 2 bases from V and 2 bases from J; bases unmatched to any gene: 0. CDR3 loop: CASSYDRAGANVLTF. Written as DNA, the CDR3 is TGTGCCAGCAGTTACGACAGGGCTGGGGCCAACGTCCTGACTTTC.

In this sample, this clone turned up a few times. V is TRBV29-1 and J is TRBJ2-3, with 13 bases aligning to TRBD2. This CDR3 is built from 16 residues. V lost 6 bases and J lost 0; bases outside the gene matches: 6. Per the germline V gene, CDR1 is SQVTM and CDR2 is ANQGSEA. The CDR3 DNA follows: TGCAGCGTCGTGGGACTAGCGGGATCTAGCACAGATACGCAGTATTTT. This gives the protein CSVVGLAGSSTDTQYF.

The chain recombines TRBV6-1 with TRBJ2-6, with 10 bases fitting TRBD2. CDR3 size: 18 residues. Trimming cost V 2 bases and J 1 base; bases outside gene matches: 5. CDR1 and CDR2 from the germline V gene are MNHNS and SASEGT. CDR3 loop: CASSELVAGGSGANVLTF. CDR3 DNA sequence: TGTGCCAGCAGTGAATTAGTAGCGGGAGGTTCTGGGGCCAACGTCCTGACTTTC.

The chain carries TRBV5-6 and TRBJ1-2; no clear D. The V gene lost 1 base and the J gene lost 2 bases, with 9 bases spanning the gap. The CDR3 covers 14 residues. Germline CDR1 is SGHDT and CDR2 is YYEEEE. As DNA, the CDR3 is TGTGCCAGCAGCTTGCCCGACGGGAACTATGGCTACACCTTC. It codes for CASSLPDGNYGYTF. The whole variable domain, filled in from reference TRBV5-6 and TRBJ1-2, reads DAGVTQSPTHLIKTRGQQVTLRCSPKSGHDTVSWYQQALGQGPQFIFQYYEEEERQRGNFPDRFSGHQFPNYSSELNVNALLLGDSALYLCASSLPDGNYGYTFGSGTRLTVV.

The chain links TRBV29-1 to TRBJ2-5; D might be TRBD1 (5 bases). CDR3 length: 15 residues. V was pared by 6 bases and J by 3 bases, with 20 bases between. Germline CDR1 and CDR2: SQVTM and ANQGSEA. The CDR3 reads CSVRQTSPRKETQYF. The CDR3 nucleotides are TGCAGCGTCCGACAGACAAGCCCCCGAAAAGAGACCCAGTACTTC.

The genes are TRBV11-2 and TRBJ1-1, with TRBD1 matching over 7 bases. CDR1 is SGHAT and CDR2 is FQNNGV in the germline V gene. V gave up 2 bases and J gave up 1 base; unmatched junction bases: 4. This CDR3 has 15 amino acids. The CDR3 loop reads CASSLRDSQNTEAFF. The CDR3 nucleotides read TGTGCCAGCAGCTTACGGGACAGCCAGAACACTGAAGCTTTCTTT. The full variable domain, its missing parts supplied by reference TRBV11-2 and TRBJ1-1, is EAGVAQSPRYKIIEKRQSVAFWCNPISGHATLYWYQQILGQGPKLLIQFQNNGVVDDSQLPKDRFSAERLKGVDSTLKIQPAKLEDSAVYLCASSLRDSQNTEAFFGQGTRLTVV.

The CDR3 reads CASSGHRGQPQHF. In nucleotides, the CDR3 is TGTGCCAGCAGCGGCCACAGGGGACAGCCCCAGCATTTT. The rearrangement links TRBV13 to TRBJ1-5; the match to TRBD1 covers 7 bases. Germline CDR1 reads PRHDT; CDR2 reads FYEKMQ (reference sequence). Trimming at V came to 5 bases and at J to 7 bases, leaving 5 bases not matched to a gene. The CDR3 totals 13 residues.

The chain links TRBV15 to TRBJ2-2; 8 nucleotides match TRBD1. Per germline, CDR1 LNHNV and CDR2 YYDKDF (reference sequence). Trimming took 6 bases from V and 0 from J; bases not matched to a gene: 3. The CDR3 consists of 15 residues. The CDR3 loop is CATRPTGANTGELFF. The CDR3 coding sequence is TGTGCCACCAGACCGACAGGGGCGAACACCGGGGAGCTGTTTTTT.

The rearrangement uses TRBV4-1 and TRBJ1-4, with D perhaps matching TRBD1 (5 bases). Germline CDR1 is MGHRA and CDR2 is YSYEKL. This CDR3 is 15 amino acids long. V was trimmed by 4 bases and J by 8 bases, leaving 17 bases between them. CDR3 coding DNA: TGCGCCAGCAGCCCCCAGGGCGGCGGTGGCGAAAAACTGTTTTTT. It translates to CASSPQGGGGEKLFF.

This chain connects TRBV7-8 to TRBJ1-1, with 7 positions matching TRBD1. This CDR3 has 15 residues. Germline V gives CDR1 SGHVS, CDR2 FQNEAQ. V was pared by 3 bases and J by 3 bases, with 7 bases of the junction left unmatched. The CDR3 DNA reads as TGTGCCAGCAGCTTTCACCACAGGGGCGACACTGAAGCTTTCTTT. It specifies CASSFHHRGDTEAFF.

This chain joins TRBV19 and TRBJ2-1; 8 bases are a match to TRBD1. Germline trimming cut 6 bases from V and 5 bases from J; bases unmatched to any gene: 12. The CDR3 totals 16 residues. Germline V gene data show CDR1 as LNHDA and CDR2 as SQIVND (reference sequence). The CDR3 coding sequence is TGTGCCAGTAGCCCAGCAGGCGACAGGGGCCACAATGAGCAGTTCTTC. Protein sequence: CASSPAGDRGHNEQFF. The full variable domain, completed using reference TRBV19 and TRBJ2-1, is DGGITQSPKYLFRKEGQNVTLSCEQNLNHDAMYWYRQDPGQGLRLIYYSQIVNDFQKGDIAEGYSVSREKKESFPLTVTSAQKNPTAFYLCASSPAGDRGHNEQFFGPGTRLTVL.

J is TRBJ2-3 and V is TRBV4-1; D might be TRBD2 (5 bases). Germline V gene data show CDR1 as MGHRA and CDR2 as YSYEKL. V lost 0 bases and J lost 3, with 10 bases in between. The CDR3 extends over 15 amino acids. The CDR3, as DNA: TGCGCCAGCAGCCAAGATTTTGGGGAGACAGATACGCAGTATTTT. Amino acid sequence: CASSQDFGETDTQYF.

This clone was observed a single time. The chain employs TRBV10-3 and TRBJ2-5, with 7 bases identical to TRBD1. CDR1 ENHRY and CDR2 SYGVKD come from the germline V gene. The length of the CDR3 is 15 residues. V shed 3 bases, J shed 1 base, and the junction held 5 bases outside the gene matches. The DNA of the CDR3 is TGTGCCATCAGTGATGTTCGGACAGGCCAAGAGACCCAGTACTTC. It codes for CAISDVRTGQETQYF.

The chain is built from TRBV5-1 and TRBJ1-4, with 10 bases matching TRBD1. Germline V gene data show CDR1 as SGHRS and CDR2 as YFSETQ. J was trimmed by 4 bases and V by 4 bases; bases with no gene match: 10. This CDR3 contains 17 residues. Here the CDR3 DNA reads TGCGCCAGCAGCCTTACGACAGGGGGCTTGGGTAATGAAAAACTGTTTTTT. Its protein product is CASSLTTGGLGNEKLFF.

The chain employs TRBV29-1 and TRBJ2-2, with D possibly being TRBD2 (6 bases). The V gene lost 5 bases and the J gene lost 5 bases, with 12 bases spanning the gap. This CDR3 contains 13 residues. Germline-derived CDR1 and CDR2 are SQVTM and ANQGSEA. CDR3 protein: CSVIEGGTGELFF. CDR3 DNA sequence: TGCAGCGTTATTGAAGGAGGGACCGGGGAGCTGTTTTTT.

The V gene is TRBV6-1, the J gene TRBJ1-1; 8 bases are shared with TRBD1. The J segment lost 7 bases and the V segment lost 6 bases, leaving 4 bases of the junction unmatched. Germline-derived CDR1 and CDR2 are MNHNS and SASEGT. This CDR3 has 12 amino acids. The CDR3 DNA is TGTGCCAGCAGCTGGACAGGGCGTGAAGCTTTCTTT. This encodes CASSWTGREAFF.

The V gene is TRBV27, the J gene TRBJ2-7; D possibly corresponds to TRBD2 (6 bases). The germline CDR1 and CDR2 sequences are MNHEY and SMNVEV (reference sequence). The CDR3 is 13 amino acids. Trimming took off 2 bases at V and 6 bases at J, with 11 bases between the two ends. The CDR3 coding sequence is TGTGCCAGCAGTTTAAAGCGGGCGTCCGAGCAGTACTTC. This gives the protein CASSLKRASEQYF.

Here the CDR3 DNA reads TGTGCCAGCAGCTTGGGCAGCCGCTTGGGCAATCAGCCCCAGCATTTT. Translated, it gives CASSLGSRLGNQPQHF. V usage is TRBV7-9 and J usage is TRBJ1-5, with D unclear. The V gene lost 3 bases and the J gene lost 2 bases, with 14 bases spanning the gap. The CDR3 runs to 16 residues. Germline CDR1 SEHNR, CDR2 FQNEAQ (reference sequence).

Concerning this clone: One junction end disagrees with the germline gene, perhaps due to a read error. The genes are TRBV28 and TRBJ2-7, with TRBD1 identical over 10 bases. The CDR3 totals 12 residues. The germline gives CDR1 MDHEN, CDR2 SYDVKM. CDR3 in amino acids: CASSFRGQGSFF. As DNA, the CDR3 is TGTGCCAGCAGTTTTAGGGGACAGGGGTCATTCTTC.

Concerning this clone itself: The junction shows a germline mismatch at one end, possibly a read error. The chain combines TRBV4-1 with TRBJ1-1; the match to TRBD1 covers 7 bases. Germline values: CDR1 MGHRA, CDR2 YSYEKL. The CDR3 totals 17 residues. The CDR3 sequence: CVSSLPWSGTANTEAFF. The CDR3 nucleotides read TGCGTCAGCAGCCTCCCATGGTCCGGGACAGCGAACACTGAAGCTTTCTTT.